Presented here are 32 T cell receptor beta chains from one specimen sequenced in a study of technical replicates of blood from several donors. Clones were read by immunoSEQ multiplex PCR, and TCRdb kept only the in-frame ones, dropping some. Of about 80,000 clones in the sample, roughly 94% were seen once. Sequencing was carried out using T cells isolated from PBMCs. These receptors all stem from a human donor in good health.

The rearrangement uses TRBV4-3 and TRBJ1-2; possibly TRBD1 for D (6 bases). Trimming removed 0 bases at V and 7 bases at J, with 15 bases between. The germline V gene encodes CDR1 LGHNA and CDR2 YSLEER. The CDR3 sequence is 15 residues long. The CDR3 spells CASSQELAGVGGYTF. CDR3 in DNA: TGCGCCAGCAGCCAAGAACTGGCAGGGGTCGGTGGCTACACCTTC.

The chain combines TRBV7-2 with TRBJ2-5; D unresolved. The germline V gene encodes CDR1 SGHTA and CDR2 FQGNSA. CDR3 length: 16 amino acids. V was pared by 1 base and J by 0 bases, with 12 bases between. CDR3 protein: CASSLVVQVYQETQYF. The CDR3 DNA reads as TGTGCCAGCAGCTTAGTAGTCCAGGTGTACCAAGAGACCCAGTACTTC. The full variable domain, with the rest looked up from reference TRBV7-2 and TRBJ2-5, is GAGVSQSPSNKVTEKGKDVELRCDPISGHTALYWYRQSLGQGLEFLIYFQGNSAPDKSGLPSDRFSAERTGGSVSTLTIQRTQQEDSAVYLCASSLVVQVYQETQYFGPGTRLLVL.

The chain joins TRBV11-2 to TRBJ2-3; D call uncertain. The CDR3 has 14 amino acids. Trimming left V 3 bases short and J 6 bases short, with 13 bases between. Looked up from germline, CDR1 is SGHAT and CDR2 is FQNNGV. CDR3 residues: CASSFELETDTQYF. The CDR3 DNA sequence: TGTGCCAGCAGCTTCGAACTTGAAACGGATACGCAGTATTTT.

V gene TRBV6-6 combines with J gene TRBJ2-3, with 8 bases that match TRBD2. This CDR3 spans 14 amino acids. Germline CDR1 reads MNHNY; CDR2 reads SVGAGI (reference sequence). Losses at the gene ends were 5 bases for V and 4 bases for J; bases not matched to a gene: 5. This CDR3 reads CASSDGRDPDTQYF. For the CDR3, the DNA is TGTGCCAGCAGTGACGGGAGGGATCCAGATACGCAGTATTTT.

The V and J genes are TRBV27 and TRBJ2-1; 10 bases match TRBD2. V lost 6 bases and J lost 7; bases outside the gene matches: 9. CDR1 and CDR2 (germline): MNHEY, SMNVEV (reference sequence). The CDR3 sequence is 15 residues long. The CDR3 DNA sequence: TGTGCCAGCAGCCTAGCGGGAGCCATAGTAAATGAGCAGTTCTTC. Protein: CASSLAGAIVNEQFF.

The chain employs TRBV4-2 and TRBJ2-5; 10 nucleotides align to TRBD1. Germline CDR1 reads LGHNA; CDR2 reads YNFKEQ. With 5 bases clipped from V and 4 bases from J, the junction kept 1 base outside the gene matches. The CDR3 length is 13 residues. CDR3 loop: CASSWDRGETQYF. The CDR3 DNA follows: TGTGCCAGCAGCTGGGACAGGGGAGAGACCCAGTACTTC.

The chain recombines TRBV19 with TRBJ1-1; 8 positions agree with TRBD1. The CDR3 length is 12 residues. V was pared by 9 bases and J by 6 bases, with 6 bases of the junction left unmatched. The germline V gene encodes CDR1 LNHDA and CDR2 SQIVND (reference sequence). CDR3 nucleotides: TGTGCCAGCCAGGACAGGGTGGCTGAAGCTTTCTTT. As protein: CASQDRVAEAFF.

This chain uses TRBV2 with TRBJ2-5, with 8 positions matching TRBD1. The V gene end was trimmed by 6 bases and the J gene end by 5 bases; junction bases not matched to a gene: 5. The CDR3 extends over 13 amino acids. Per germline, CDR1 SNHLY and CDR2 FYNNEI. The CDR3 coding sequence is TGTGCCAGCAGCGGACAGGGAGGTGAGACCCAGTACTTC. Its translation is CASSGQGGETQYF.

This chain uses TRBV6-5 with TRBJ2-7; TRBD1 agrees at 7 bases. V lost 2 bases, J lost 0 bases, and 1 base stayed unmatched. The germline CDR1 and CDR2 sequences are MNHEY and SVGAGI. The CDR3 is made up of 14 amino acids. CDR3 bases: TGTGCCAGCAGTTACGGACAGGTCTCCTACGAGCAGTACTTC. This gives the protein CASSYGQVSYEQYF.

This chain uses TRBV18 with TRBJ2-7; 7 bases are shared with TRBD2. Unmatched junction bases numbered 19, after V lost 2 bases and J lost 0 bases. There are 20 residues in the CDR3. Looked up from germline, CDR1 is KGHSH and CDR2 is LQKENI. CDR3 nucleotides: TGTGCCAGCTCACCAGGTTTGGACTATCGGGAGGCCCTAAGCTCCTACGAGCAGTACTTC. Translating gives CASSPGLDYREALSSYEQYF.

This rearrangement joins TRBV5-4 to TRBJ1-1; 7 bases agree with TRBD1. CDR3 length equals 16 residues. V lost 6 bases and J lost 0; bases outside the gene matches: 11. Germline values: CDR1 SGHNT, CDR2 YYREEE (reference sequence). The CDR3 region is CASTEFSGTVNTEAFF. The CDR3 DNA reads TGTGCCAGCACCGAATTTTCCGGGACAGTGAACACTGAAGCTTTCTTT.

As regards this clone: The sample holds other DNA sequences that translate to the same CDR3. The rearrangement uses TRBV4-2 and TRBJ2-3; 10 bases align to TRBD2. Germline CDR1 reads LGHNA; CDR2 reads YNFKEQ. The CDR3 extends over 16 amino acids. V shed 0 bases, J shed 1 base, and the junction held 1 base outside the gene matches. CDR3 bases: TGTGCCAGCAGCCAAGATCTAGCGGGAGGCACAGATACGCAGTATTTT. As protein: CASSQDLAGGTDTQYF.

With respect to this clone: Relative to the germline gene, one junction end is altered; a read error may explain this. This chain joins TRBV29-1 and TRBJ1-2; a possible D gene is TRBD1 (5 bases). The CDR3 totals 10 residues. Germline V gene lookup returns CDR1 SQVTM and CDR2 ANQGSEA. The chain's CDR3 is CSVGVRVAIF. CDR3 bases: TGCAGCGTTGGCGTCAGGGTAGCAATCTTC. Full variable domain (missing parts from reference TRBV29-1 and TRBJ1-2): SAVISQKPSRDICQRGTSLTIQCQVDSQVTMMFWYRQQPGQSLTLIATANQGSEATYESGFVIDKFPISRPNLTFSTLTVSNMSPEDSSIYLCSVGVRVAIFGSGTRLTVV.

The rearrangement uses TRBV28 and TRBJ1-2; 7 positions agree with TRBD1. Germline V gives CDR1 MDHEN, CDR2 SYDVKM. The CDR3 is 15 residues long. The junction had 5 bases not matched to a gene; V was cut back by 4 bases and J by 0 bases. The CDR3 DNA sequence: TGTGCCAGCAGTTCCCCGGGACAGACTAACTATGGCTACACCTTC. Its protein is CASSSPGQTNYGYTF.

This clone was observed a single time. V is TRBV13 and J is TRBJ2-7, with D maybe TRBD1 (7 bases). This CDR3 contains 16 residues. Trimming removed 2 bases at V and 4 bases at J, with 18 bases between. The germline V gene has CDR1 PRHDT and CDR2 FYEKMQ (reference sequence). The DNA of the CDR3 is TGTGCCAGCAGCTTAATTAGAGCAGGGGGGTATTACGAGCAGTACTTC. Protein sequence: CASSLIRAGGYYEQYF. Based on the CDR3 plus reference TRBV13 and TRBJ2-7, the full variable domain is AAGVIQSPRHLIKEKRETATLKCYPIPRHDTVYWYQQGPGQDPQFLISFYEKMQSDKGSIPDRFSAQQFSDYHSELNMSSLELGDSALYFCASSLIRAGGYYEQYFGPGTRLTVT.

The chain combines TRBV2 with TRBJ1-2, with D tentatively TRBD1 (6 bases). The CDR3 totals 14 residues. Germline V lookup: CDR1 SNHLY, CDR2 FYNNEI. Trimming cost V 3 bases and J 4 bases, with 12 bases left between them. DNA for the CDR3: TGTGCCAGCAGTGAGGAGGCGGGGGCCTATGGCTACACCTTC. As protein: CASSEEAGAYGYTF. The variable domain in full, with the rest retrieved from reference TRBV2 and TRBJ1-2, is EPEVTQTPSHQVTQMGQEVILRCVPISNHLYFYWYRQILGQKVEFLVSFYNNEISEKSEIFDDQFSVERPDGSNFTLKIRSTKLEDSAMYFCASSEEAGAYGYTFGSGTRLTVV.

This chain links TRBV5-1 with TRBJ1-4, with D hard to call. Germline values: CDR1 SGHRS, CDR2 YFSETQ. This CDR3 comprises 12 residues. V shed 2 bases and J shed 8 bases, with 7 bases lying between them. The CDR3 DNA follows: TGCGCCAGCAGCTTAGGAGGAGAAAAACTGTTTTTT. Its translation: CASSLGGEKLFF.

The chain employs TRBV5-1 and TRBJ2-3, with 7 bases matching TRBD1. Trimming at V came to 0 bases and at J to 2 bases, leaving 6 bases not matched to a gene. CDR3 length: 16 amino acids. CDR1 and CDR2 from the germline V gene are SGHRS and YFSETQ. CDR3 sequence: CASSLAGQVNTDTQYF. As DNA, the CDR3 is TGCGCCAGCAGCTTGGCCGGACAGGTTAACACAGATACGCAGTATTTT.

The chain joins TRBV19 to TRBJ2-2; 7 nucleotides match TRBD1. V lost 7 bases, J lost 6 bases, and 2 bases stayed unmatched. The CDR3 runs to 12 residues. Looked up from germline, CDR1 is LNHDA and CDR2 is SQIVND (reference sequence). Written as DNA, the CDR3 is TGTGCCAGTAAGACAGGGTCCGGGGAGCTGTTTTTT. Its protein product is CASKTGSGELFF. The full variable domain, rest sourced from reference TRBV19 and TRBJ2-2, is DGGITQSPKYLFRKEGQNVTLSCEQNLNHDAMYWYRQDPGQGLRLIYYSQIVNDFQKGDIAEGYSVSREKKESFPLTVTSAQKNPTAFYLCASKTGSGELFFGEGSRLTVL.

To note about this clone: The junction shows a germline mismatch at one end, possibly a read error. The rearrangement joins TRBV18 to TRBJ2-1, with 7 nucleotides matching TRBD2. CDR3 length: 15 residues. In germline, CDR1 is KGHSH, CDR2 LQKENI. The CDR3 spells CASSPPSGIYNEQFF. The CDR3, as DNA: TGTGCCAGCTCTCCACCTAGCGGCATCTACAATGAGCAGTTCTTC.

The rearrangement links TRBV6-1 to TRBJ1-5; D perhaps matches TRBD1 (5 bases). The CDR3 contains 15 residues. From germline, CDR1 is MNHNS and CDR2 SASEGT. V dropped 3 bases and J dropped 4 bases, with 13 bases sitting between them. CDR3 coding DNA: TGTGCCAGCAGTGAGTCTGGGGGGGTGAATCAGCCCCAGCATTTT. Translated: CASSESGGVNQPQHF.

This rearrangement joins TRBV4-3 to TRBJ2-7, with 7 bases matching TRBD2. Germline V gene lookup returns CDR1 LGHNA and CDR2 YSLEER. The CDR3 is 16 amino acids. V was pared by 1 base and J by 7 bases, with 13 bases of the junction left unmatched. The CDR3 DNA reads as TGCGCCAGCAGCCAAGTATTCGTTGGGGAGGGAGGAGAGCAGTACTTC. It specifies CASSQVFVGEGGEQYF.

The chain links TRBV6-1 to TRBJ2-2; D not certain. Trimming took 3 bases from V and 7 from J, leaving 9 bases between them. The CDR3 is made up of 13 amino acids. Germline CDR1 reads MNHNS; CDR2 reads SASEGT. The CDR3 nucleotides are TGTGCCAGCAGTGACGCGATGAACGGGGAGCTGTTTTTT. As protein: CASSDAMNGELFF.

V gene TRBV5-4 combines with J gene TRBJ2-1; 7 bases agree with TRBD2. J lost 4 bases, V lost 1 base, and 11 bases had no gene match. The CDR3 has 17 amino acids. Germline V CDR1 and CDR2: SGHNT, YYREEE (reference sequence). CDR3 in DNA: TGTGCCAGCAGCTTGAGGGACGGGGGGAGAGGGTACAATGAGCAGTTCTTC. Its protein is CASSLRDGGRGYNEQFF.

This clone was seen more than once but under ten times. This chain joins TRBV29-1 and TRBJ1-1, with TRBD1 as a possible D gene (5 bases). V was shortened by 4 bases and J by 2 bases, with 11 bases between the two germline ends. CDR1 is SQVTM, CDR2 ANQGSEA, per germline. The CDR3 spans 13 residues. DNA for the CDR3: TGCAGCGTTGCCGTGGGGGGAAACACTGAAGCTTTCTTT. Amino acids: CSVAVGGNTEAFF.

V is TRBV9 and J is TRBJ2-2; TRBD1 matches at 10 bases. Germline values: CDR1 SGDLS, CDR2 YYNGEE. V shed 0 bases, J shed 9 bases, and the junction held 8 bases outside the gene matches. The CDR3 contains 16 residues. CDR3 bases: TGTGCCAGCAGCGTAGTGGGACAGGGGTTTAGTAGGGAGCTGTTTTTT. Protein sequence: CASSVVGQGFSRELFF.

The chain links TRBV5-1 to TRBJ2-7, with 8 bases that match TRBD1. Germline CDR1 SGHRS, CDR2 YFSETQ. The CDR3 loop spans 14 amino acids. V shed 7 bases and J 3 bases; nucleotides not matched to a gene: 9. The CDR3 nucleotides are TGCGCCAGCTACCCTGGGACAGGAATCTACGAGCAGTACTTC. Translation gives CASYPGTGIYEQYF.

The V and J genes are TRBV21-1 and TRBJ1-4; TRBD1, the D gene given by the table, was not confirmed from the DNA. TRBV21-1 represents a pseudogene. This CDR3 spans 13 amino acids. CDR3 sequence: CASSEGDTEKLFF. CDR3 in DNA: TGTGCCAGCAGCGAGGGGGACACTGAAAAACTGTTTTTT.

The gene calls are TRBV4-1 and TRBJ2-1; 7 bases are shared with TRBD2. Germline V gene sequence: CDR1 MGHRA, CDR2 YSYEKL. The length of the CDR3 is 13 residues. The V gene end was trimmed by 4 bases and the J gene end by 4 bases; junction bases not matched to a gene: 1. CDR3 in amino acids: CASSPREYNEQFF. For the CDR3, the DNA is TGCGCCAGCAGCCCGCGGGAGTACAATGAGCAGTTCTTC.

The sample holds one count of this clone. V and J are TRBV6-5 and TRBJ2-7; D call uncertain. CDR3 size: 13 residues. Germline V lookup: CDR1 MNHEY, CDR2 SVGAGI. The ends were cut back, 6 bases at V and 1 base at J, with 10 bases in the middle. CDR3 sequence reads: CASSLTLSYEQYF. DNA of the CDR3: TGTGCCAGCAGCCTGACACTGTCCTACGAGCAGTACTTC.

The chain joins TRBV5-4 to TRBJ2-5; TRBD1 is a possible D gene (6 bases). V lost 4 bases and J lost 2, with 12 bases in between. Germline-derived CDR1 and CDR2 are SGHNT and YYREEE (reference sequence). The CDR3 length is 14 residues. The CDR3 spells CASSRRGPQETQYF. The DNA for the CDR3 is TGTGCCAGCAGCCGCAGGGGACCTCAAGAGACCCAGTACTTC.

The V gene is TRBV28, the J gene TRBJ2-2; D remains ambiguous. V shed 5 bases and J shed 5 bases, with 3 bases lying between them. CDR3 length: 11 amino acids. Germline V lookup: CDR1 MDHEN, CDR2 SYDVKM. CDR3 DNA: TGTGCCAGCAGTGTAACCGGGGAGCTGTTTTTT. It encodes CASSVTGELFF.